Below, one T cell receptor (beta chain) is given with its context. Its antigen is not identified. The repertoire was sequenced with immunoSEQ multiplex PCR; TCRdb's copy has only in-frame clones and lacks some. The top ten clones hold roughly 6.5% of a sample with about 100,000 clones, roughly nine tenths of them seen once. The germline V and J ends were trimmed by 2 bases and 1 base, with 9 bases remaining between them. The CDR3 extends over 15 amino acids. CDR1 is SEHNR and CDR2 is FQNEAQ in the germline V gene (reference sequence). The sample originates from a study of T cell responses to AZD1222 COVID-19 vaccine. Whole-study findings and limits: Regions 160-218 and 743-854 held dominance among vaccine-associated CD4 TCRs, which spanned spike. Only 5 or 6 people who got AZD1222 tested seropositive at baseline. Nearly half of spike-specific TCRs reportedly target unmutated variant regions.

The clonotype comes from an adult in good health. The rearrangement joins TRBV7-9 to TRBJ1-5; maybe TRBD1 (6 bases). Here the sequenced sample was peripheral blood, taken on day 0 of AZD1222 vaccination. CDR3 sequence: CASSLLGGSNQPQHF. In nucleotides, the CDR3 is TGTGCCAGCAGCTTACTCGGGGGCAGCAATCAGCCCCAGCATTTT.